These 11 T cell receptor beta chains came from one sample sequenced in a study of cytomegalovirus exposure and HLA in healthy donors. 60 Vbeta and 13 Jbeta primers were used in PCR. Profiled with immunoSEQ multiplex PCR; TCRdb holds only in-frame clones, not every one. This table has a few hundred thousand clones, roughly 89% appearing once. Sequencing input: PBMCs. These receptors were collected from a woman between 18 and 29 years old in good health and CMV-seronegative.

In regard to this clone: An end of the junction does not agree with germline; a read error may underlie this. This chain uses TRBV18 with TRBJ1-3; D gene unclear. This CDR3 is 16 amino acids long. Germline loops: CDR1 KGHSH, CDR2 LQKENI. CDR3 residues: CASYSLQVSSGNAIYF. The CDR3 DNA sequence: TGTGCCAGCTACTCCTTGCAGGTTTCTTCTGGAAACGCCATATATTTT.

This clone was picked up one time. The genes are TRBV4-2 and TRBJ1-4; 12 positions agree with TRBD1. Germline V gives CDR1 LGHNA, CDR2 YNFKEQ. The CDR3 sequence is 18 residues long. Trimming at V came to 3 bases and at J to 7 bases, leaving 12 bases not matched to a gene. The chain's CDR3 is CASSQGTGGARRGEKLFF. DNA for the CDR3: TGTGCCAGCAGCCAGGGGACAGGGGGCGCGAGGCGTGGTGAAAAACTGTTTTTT.

The CDR3 here is CASSLDWGQTEAFF. The CDR3 nucleotides are TGTGCCAGCAGCTTGGACTGGGGGCAGACTGAAGCTTTCTTT. The rearrangement uses TRBV5-4 and TRBJ1-1, with D possibly matching TRBD1 (6 bases). CDR1 is SGHNT and CDR2 is YYREEE in the germline V gene (reference sequence). The CDR3 is 14 residues long. The V gene lost 0 bases and the J gene lost 5 bases, with 11 bases spanning the gap. Combining the CDR3 with reference TRBV5-4 and TRBJ1-1 gives the whole variable domain ETGVTQSPTHLIKTRGQQVTLRCSSQSGHNTVSWYQQALGQGPQFIFQYYREEENGRGNFPPRFSGLQFPNYSSELNVNALELDDSALYLCASSLDWGQTEAFFGQGTRLTVV.

The V gene is TRBV30, the J gene TRBJ2-7; D is undetermined. CDR3 size: 13 residues. Trimming removed 0 bases at V and 3 bases at J, with 9 bases between. In germline, CDR1 is GTSNPN, CDR2 SVGIG (reference sequence). Written as DNA, the CDR3 is TGTGCCTGGAGTGTCCTCTCGTTCTACGAGCAGTACTTC. Translating gives CAWSVLSFYEQYF.

The V and J genes are TRBV5-1 and TRBJ1-2; D call uncertain. V shed 0 bases and J shed 5 bases, with 14 bases lying between them. In germline, CDR1 is SGHRS, CDR2 YFSETQ. CDR3 length equals 15 residues. DNA for the CDR3: TGCGCCAGCAGCTTGGATGCCATGCTTCGGTATGGCTACACCTTC. Translating it yields CASSLDAMLRYGYTF.

The rearrangement uses TRBV2 and TRBJ2-7; D ambiguous. CDR3 length equals 12 residues. Germline V gene data show CDR1 as SNHLY and CDR2 as FYNNEI. The germline V and J ends were trimmed by 4 bases and 1 base, with 5 bases remaining between them. In nucleotides, the CDR3 is TGTGCCAGCAGTGGCGATTCCTACGAGCAGTACTTC. Its translation: CASSGDSYEQYF.

In its sample, this clone was seen a few times. The rearrangement links TRBV10-2 to TRBJ1-2, with TRBD1 matching over 7 bases. The germline CDR1 and CDR2 sequences are WSHSY and SAAADI. The CDR3 totals 16 residues. Losses at the gene ends were 0 bases for V and 6 bases for J; bases not matched to a gene: 10. This CDR3 is CASSESMSGGGDGYTF. In DNA, the CDR3 is TGCGCCAGCAGTGAGTCGATGTCAGGGGGAGGTGATGGCTACACCTTC.

The V call is TRBV7-2, the J call TRBJ2-3; D is ambiguous. V shed 1 base and J shed 9 bases, with 11 bases lying between them. Germline values: CDR1 SGHTA, CDR2 FQGNSA. This CDR3 has 13 residues. CDR3 sequence reads: CASSLDMWATQYF. The CDR3 DNA reads TGTGCCAGCAGCTTAGATATGTGGGCGACGCAGTATTTT. Drawing the rest from reference TRBV7-2 and TRBJ2-3, the complete variable domain is GAGVSQSPSNKVTEKGKDVELRCDPISGHTALYWYRQSLGQGLEFLIYFQGNSAPDKSGLPSDRFSAERTGGSVSTLTIQRTQQEDSAVYLCASSLDMWATQYFGPGTRLTVL.

This clone has just a few counts. The chain uses TRBV5-1 and TRBJ1-1, with D unclear. The CDR3 has 13 residues. V lost 4 bases, J lost 0 bases, and 7 bases lay in between. From germline, CDR1 is SGHRS and CDR2 YFSETQ. CDR3 in amino acids: CASSDNVNTEAFF. The CDR3, as DNA: TGCGCCAGCAGCGACAATGTGAACACTGAAGCTTTCTTT.

This chain joins TRBV11-3 and TRBJ1-2; D may be TRBD1 (5 bases). Per germline, CDR1 SGHNT and CDR2 YENEEA. V lost 4 bases and J 8 bases, leaving 17 bases between the germline ends. The CDR3 spans 14 residues. The CDR3 is CASSSLWGDGGYTF. The CDR3 DNA follows: TGTGCCAGCAGCTCCCTTTGGGGGGATGGGGGCTACACCTTC.

The rearrangement uses TRBV19 and TRBJ1-2; D ambiguous. There are 15 residues in the CDR3. Germline V gene lookup returns CDR1 LNHDA and CDR2 SQIVND (reference sequence). Trimming took 3 bases from V and 6 from J, leaving 17 bases between them. The CDR3 reads CASSITGSARHGYTF. DNA of the CDR3: TGTGCCAGTAGTATCACGGGGAGCGCACGTCATGGCTACACCTTC.